This T cell receptor (beta chain) appears in the sequencing data of a study of blood T cell repertoires in COVID-19. Study details: Specimens from acute and convalescent COVID-19 originated in the United States, Italy and Spain. From T cells, B-cell-depleted T cells, or PBMCs came the material, which was cDNA or gDNA.

CDR3 length equals 15 residues. The V gene end was trimmed by 1 base and the J gene end by 6 bases; junction bases not matched to a gene: 6. Looked up from germline, CDR1 is MGHRA and CDR2 is YSYEKL. The assay was immunoSEQ multiplex PCR, and TCRdb's table has in-frame clones only and misses some. Here the sample spans under 350,000 clones, around 90% being singletons. Donors were grouped by their self-reported clinical history. Sequencing was performed on PBMCs or T cells enriched from blood (not recorded which). The source of this sequence is a man aged 60-69 years who had recovered from COVID-19. The chain uses TRBV4-1 and TRBJ2-1; 7 positions agree with TRBD1. CDR3 nucleotides: TGCGCCAGCAGCCAAGGTACAGGGGTTAGCAATGAGCAGTTCTTC. It translates to CASSQGTGVSNEQFF.